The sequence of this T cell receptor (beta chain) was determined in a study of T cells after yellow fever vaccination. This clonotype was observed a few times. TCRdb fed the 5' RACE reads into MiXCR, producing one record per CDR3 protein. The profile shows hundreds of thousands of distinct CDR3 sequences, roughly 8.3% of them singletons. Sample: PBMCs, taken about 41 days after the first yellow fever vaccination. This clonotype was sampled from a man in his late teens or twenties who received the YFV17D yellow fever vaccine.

The CDR3 protein is CASSQDPGVGYEQYF. CDR3 sequence (DNA): TGCGCCAGCAGCCAAGATCCAGGGGTAGGGTACGAGCAGTACTTC. The chain recombines TRBV4-1 with TRBJ2-7; D is possibly TRBD1 (6 bases). The CDR3 has 15 residues. Trimming cost V 0 bases and J 4 bases, with 13 bases left between them. CDR1 and CDR2 (germline): MGHRA, YSYEKL.